These 19 T cell receptor beta chains came from one sample sequenced in a study of identifying expanded T cells in peripheral blood. Produced via immunoSEQ multiplex PCR; TCRdb's table is partial and in-frame only. The profile shows 100,000 to 110,000 clones, roughly 88% of them singletons. The sequencing sample was made of blood. The origin of the receptors is a person aged 18 to 75 in good health.

The chain recombines TRBV27 with TRBJ1-4; D is unclear. V was shortened by 2 bases and J by 4 bases, with 11 bases between the two germline ends. The germline V gene encodes CDR1 MNHEY and CDR2 SMNVEV (reference sequence). The CDR3 loop spans 15 amino acids. The CDR3 is CASSLRAGYNEKLFF. The CDR3, as DNA: TGTGCCAGCAGTTTAAGGGCTGGGTATAATGAAAAACTGTTTTTT.

The V call is TRBV6-6, the J call TRBJ1-3; TRBD1 matches at 9 bases. The CDR3 totals 15 residues. CDR1 is MNHNY, CDR2 SVGAGI, per germline (reference sequence). The V segment lost 6 bases and the J segment 6 bases; nucleotides outside the gene matches: 9. The CDR3 bases are TGTGCCAGCAGGACCGGGACAGGGTCCGTAAACACCATATATTTT. It codes for CASRTGTGSVNTIYF.

V usage is TRBV7-3 and J usage is TRBJ2-1, with D uncertain. Germline assignment: CDR1 SGHTA and CDR2 FQGTGA. V was pared by 2 bases and J by 4 bases, with 12 bases between. The CDR3 covers 15 residues. The CDR3, as DNA: TGTGCCAGCAGCTTACGAGAGACTGGGTACAATGAGCAGTTCTTC. As protein: CASSLRETGYNEQFF.

This chain links TRBV29-1 with TRBJ2-5, with TRBD2 matching over 12 bases. The germline V gene encodes CDR1 SQVTM and CDR2 ANQGSEA. There are 12 residues in the CDR3. In nucleotides, the CDR3 is TGCCTAGCGGGGGGGCATCAAGAGACCCAGTACTTC. Residues: CLAGGHQETQYF.

The chain carries TRBV13 and TRBJ1-1, with a weak D call TRBD1 (5 bases). The CDR3 runs to 13 residues. V lost 5 bases and J 11 bases, leaving 18 bases between the germline ends. Germline values: CDR1 PRHDT, CDR2 FYEKMQ (reference sequence). CDR3 sequence (DNA): TGTGCCAGCAGCCCGTACCCAGGGTGGCAGGCTTTCTTT. Residues: CASSPYPGWQAFF.

This clone was seen only once. The chain recombines TRBV10-3 with TRBJ2-3, with 7 bases fitting TRBD1. Trimming cost V 6 bases and J 6 bases; bases outside gene matches: 15. CDR3 length: 16 amino acids. The germline gives CDR1 ENHRY, CDR2 SYGVKD. The CDR3 loop reads CAISTPTGNRGDTQYF. DNA for the CDR3: TGTGCCATCAGCACGCCGACAGGGAATAGGGGCGATACGCAGTATTTT.

In its sample, this clone was seen once. The chain combines TRBV9 with TRBJ1-4; D unresolved. The CDR3 length is 15 residues. Germline CDR1 and CDR2: SGDLS and YYNGEE. Trimming pared 3 bases from V and 0 bases from J, leaving 9 bases between. Here the CDR3 reads CASSGRSATNEKLFF. The CDR3 DNA is TGTGCCAGCAGCGGACGGAGTGCAACTAATGAAAAACTGTTTTTT. The full variable domain, with the rest looked up from reference TRBV9 and TRBJ1-4, is DSGVTQTPKHLITATGQRVTLRCSPRSGDLSVYWYQQSLDQGLQFLIQYYNGEERAKGNILERFSAQQFPDLHSELNLSSLELGDSALYFCASSGRSATNEKLFFGSGTQLSVL.

Points on this clone: Other DNA sequences of this sample code for an identical CDR3. This rearrangement joins TRBV7-6 to TRBJ1-5; D uncertain. This CDR3 has 13 amino acids. Germline V lookup: CDR1 SGHVS, CDR2 FNYEAQ. Trimming stripped 1 base from V and 1 base from J, with 2 bases between. The CDR3 DNA reads as TGTGCCAGCAGCTTAGACAGCAATCAGCCCCAGCATTTT. Residues: CASSLDSNQPQHF.

The chain joins TRBV2 to TRBJ1-1; D perhaps matches TRBD1 (5 bases). CDR3 length: 14 residues. V was pared by 5 bases and J by 8 bases, with 18 bases between. CDR1 and CDR2 (germline): SNHLY, FYNNEI. The CDR3 nucleotides read TGTGCCAGCAGTACCCGACAGATTGGAAGAGAAGCTTTCTTT. Protein sequence: CASSTRQIGREAFF.

The V and J genes are TRBV5-1 and TRBJ2-3; D perhaps matches TRBD2 (5 bases). CDR3 length: 14 amino acids. Germline V gene sequence: CDR1 SGHRS, CDR2 YFSETQ. The V gene lost 4 bases and the J gene lost 6 bases, with 15 bases spanning the gap. This CDR3 is CASSPSSTGDTQYF. CDR3 in DNA: TGCGCCAGCAGCCCTTCCTCGACGGGGGATACGCAGTATTTT.

This sequence joins TRBV30 and TRBJ1-1, with TRBD1 identical over 9 bases. V shed 3 bases, J shed 6 bases, and the junction held 8 bases outside the gene matches. This CDR3 region has 14 residues. CDR1 and CDR2 from the germline V gene are GTSNPN and SVGIG (reference sequence). CDR3 in amino acids: CAWSALGQGAEAFF. CDR3 coding DNA: TGTGCCTGGAGCGCGCTGGGACAGGGTGCTGAAGCTTTCTTT.

This chain links TRBV19 with TRBJ2-2; tentative D call: TRBD2 (6 bases). Between the trimmed V and J ends, which lost 4 bases and 4 bases, there was a span of 16 bases. CDR1 is LNHDA and CDR2 is SQIVND in the germline V gene (reference sequence). CDR3 length: 16 amino acids. The CDR3 region has the DNA TGTGCCAGTAGTAACTTCTACGGGAGCGGCACCGGGGAGCTGTTTTTT. Translation gives CASSNFYGSGTGELFF. Complete variable domain (other parts from reference TRBV19 and TRBJ2-2): DGGITQSPKYLFRKEGQNVTLSCEQNLNHDAMYWYRQDPGQGLRLIYYSQIVNDFQKGDIAEGYSVSREKKESFPLTVTSAQKNPTAFYLCASSNFYGSGTGELFFGEGSRLTVL.

This clone was counted once. This chain joins TRBV2 and TRBJ2-7; TRBD1 matches at 7 bases. Germline V gene lookup returns CDR1 SNHLY and CDR2 FYNNEI. The CDR3 consists of 15 residues. Trimming removed 4 bases from V and 6 bases from J; junction bases left unmatched: 12. CDR3 in DNA: TGTGCCAGCAGTGCGCAACCGGGACAGTATGCCGAGCAGTACTTC. It yields the protein CASSAQPGQYAEQYF.

This sequence joins TRBV7-2 and TRBJ2-3; unclear D gene. Germline V lookup: CDR1 SGHTA, CDR2 FQGNSA. The CDR3 is 12 amino acids. Trimming took 4 bases from V and 3 from J, leaving 5 bases between them. The CDR3 is CASSSFTDTQYF. The CDR3 DNA is TGTGCCAGCAGCTCATTTACAGATACGCAGTATTTT. The complete variable domain, with remaining parts taken from reference TRBV7-2 and TRBJ2-3, reads GAGVSQSPSNKVTEKGKDVELRCDPISGHTALYWYRQSLGQGLEFLIYFQGNSAPDKSGLPSDRFSAERTGGSVSTLTIQRTQQEDSAVYLCASSSFTDTQYFGPGTRLTVL.

The chain links TRBV7-9 to TRBJ1-2, with TRBD1 matching 7 bases. The V gene end was trimmed by 6 bases and the J gene end by 10 bases; junction bases not matched to a gene: 17. The CDR3 sequence is 15 residues long. Germline values: CDR1 SEHNR, CDR2 FQNEAQ (reference sequence). CDR3 protein: CASRSDGRGLSDYTF. The CDR3 coding sequence is TGTGCCAGCAGATCAGACGGGAGGGGGCTGAGCGACTACACCTTC.

The chain employs TRBV10-3 and TRBJ2-3; 10 bases line up with TRBD1. The length of the CDR3 is 15 residues. Germline V gene sequence: CDR1 ENHRY, CDR2 SYGVKD. V dropped 6 bases and J dropped 4; count of bases not matched to a gene: 7. CDR3 nucleotides: TGTGCCATCAGCTCCGGGACAGGGGAGGCAGATACGCAGTATTTT. Protein sequence: CAISSGTGEADTQYF.

The J gene is TRBJ1-1, the V gene TRBV4-2, with D maybe TRBD1 (6 bases). Germline V gene lookup returns CDR1 LGHNA and CDR2 YNFKEQ. This CDR3 contains 14 residues. V lost 7 bases, J lost 1 base, and 13 bases lay in between. CDR3 in DNA: TGTGCCAGCATGTGGGACAATTCGAACACTGAAGCTTTCTTT. It encodes CASMWDNSNTEAFF.

The rearrangement links TRBV5-5 to TRBJ2-7, with 10 bases aligning to TRBD1. The length of the CDR3 is 15 residues. Trimming removed 3 bases from V and 4 bases from J; junction bases left unmatched: 7. CDR1 and CDR2 (germline): SGHKS, YYEKEE (reference sequence). CDR3 DNA sequence: TGTGCCAGCAGCTCGGGGGGACAGGGGTCGTACGAGCAGTACTTC. As protein: CASSSGGQGSYEQYF.

V is TRBV7-3 and J is TRBJ2-3, with D unresolved. V lost 7 bases and J 5 bases, leaving 13 bases between the germline ends. CDR1 and CDR2 from the germline V gene are SGHTA and FQGTGA. The CDR3 is 13 amino acids. The CDR3 is CASTFYAGDTQYF. For the CDR3, the DNA is TGTGCCAGCACCTTTTACGCCGGAGATACGCAGTATTTT.